The 12 T cell receptor beta chains presented below share a single source sample, sequenced in a study of vaccination effects on CD4 cells after COVID-19. Sequenced by immunoSEQ multiplex PCR; TCRdb stores in-frame clones only, minus some. Here the sample spans fewer than 15,000 clones, roughly 70% being singletons. Their antigens remain unidentified. Using viral peptide pools, the ViraFEST assay grew out antigen-specific CD4+ T cells prior to sequencing. Isolation of CD4+ T cells took place after more than 9 days of culture. All participants had two doses of either the BNT162b2 or mRNA-1273 vaccine. Sequenced material: CD4+ T cells from PBMCs cultured with HCoV-NL63 spike peptides, taken after COVID-19 vaccination. These receptors all come from a human donor who received a COVID-19 vaccine.

This clone was recorded once. J is TRBJ2-5 and V is TRBV5-5, with 15 nucleotides matching TRBD2. The CDR3 sequence is 16 residues long. J lost 2 bases, V lost 4 bases, and 3 bases had no gene match. Germline V gene sequence: CDR1 SGHKS, CDR2 YYEKEE (reference sequence). The CDR3 DNA follows: TGTGCCAGCAGCGCCGGACTAGCGGGAGGGCAAGAGACCCAGTACTTC. Protein: CASSAGLAGGQETQYF.

This rearrangement joins TRBV3-1 (or the pseudogene TRBV3-2) to TRBJ2-7; tentatively, D is TRBD1 or TRBD2 (5 bases each). Trimming pared 6 bases from V and 2 bases from J, leaving 20 bases between. Germline-derived CDR1 and CDR2 are LGHDT and YNNKEL (reference sequence). The CDR3 covers 16 residues. CDR3 bases: TGTGCCAGCAGTCGGGGTGGACACCAAAGAACCTACGAGCAGTACTTC. Its translation: CASSRGGHQRTYEQYF.

V is TRBV19 and J is TRBJ2-2; tentative D call: TRBD2 (5 bases). The CDR3 is 14 amino acids. Trimming shortened V by 1 base and J by 6 bases, and 9 bases separated the two germline ends. The germline V gene encodes CDR1 LNHDA and CDR2 SQIVND (reference sequence). CDR3 in amino acids: CASSIGGVAGELFF. CDR3 DNA: TGTGCCAGTAGTATAGGGGGAGTCGCCGGGGAGCTGTTTTTT.

The J gene is TRBJ1-4, the V gene TRBV2; the D is unclear. Deletions cut 5 bases from V and 3 bases from J, with 10 bases between. The germline V gene has CDR1 SNHLY and CDR2 FYNNEI. The CDR3 spans 14 residues. The CDR3 reads CASSLGLSNEKLFF. The CDR3 DNA sequence: TGTGCCAGCAGTTTAGGACTTTCTAATGAAAAACTGTTTTTT.

This rearrangement joins TRBV27 to TRBJ2-3; 9 bases align to TRBD1. V gave up 4 bases and J gave up 3 bases; unmatched junction bases: 11. The germline gives CDR1 MNHEY, CDR2 SMNVEV (reference sequence). This CDR3 spans 17 amino acids. The CDR3 DNA follows: TGTGCCAGCAGTTCAGATTACGGACAGGGGAGGACAGATACGCAGTATTTT. This translates into CASSSDYGQGRTDTQYF.

The V gene is TRBV9, the J gene TRBJ1-2; a possible D gene is TRBD1 (6 bases). V dropped 0 bases and J dropped 2 bases, with 8 bases sitting between them. CDR1 and CDR2 (germline): SGDLS, YYNGEE. CDR3 length equals 14 residues. CDR3 nucleotides: TGTGCCAGCAGCGTAGATCAGGGGAACTATGGCTACACCTTC. Amino acid sequence: CASSVDQGNYGYTF.

The chain employs TRBV6-5 and TRBJ2-2; TRBD1 matches at 8 bases. The ends lost 6 bases at V and 3 bases at J; junction bases unmatched: 6. The CDR3 has 15 residues. CDR1 and CDR2 from the germline V gene are MNHEY and SVGAGI. In DNA form, the CDR3 reads TGTGCCAGCAGCCTCAGGGGGCTCGACACCGGGGAGCTGTTTTTT. This codes for CASSLRGLDTGELFF.

This clone came up a few times. The chain joins TRBV18 to TRBJ2-7; TRBD2 aligns across 9 bases. The junction had 9 bases not matched to a gene; V was cut back by 0 bases and J by 0 bases. The V gene's germline CDR1 is KGHSH and CDR2 LQKENI. The CDR3 totals 18 residues. As DNA, the CDR3 is TGTGCCAGCTCACCACCGGTTTCTAGCGGGATACACTCCTACGAGCAGTACTTC. As protein: CASSPPVSSGIHSYEQYF. The complete variable domain, with remaining parts taken from reference TRBV18 and TRBJ2-7, reads NAGVMQNPRHLVRRRGQEARLRCSPMKGHSHVYWYRQLPEEGLKFMVYLQKENIIDESGMPKERFSAEFPKEGPSILRIQQVVRGDSAAYFCASSPPVSSGIHSYEQYFGPGTRLTVT.

This chain connects TRBV15 to TRBJ1-5; D is ambiguous. Trimming left V 0 bases short and J 7 bases short, with 7 bases between. This CDR3 is 13 amino acids long. From germline, CDR1 is LNHNV and CDR2 YYDKDF (reference sequence). The CDR3 reads CATSRDRNQPQHF. The CDR3 bases are TGTGCCACCAGCAGAGATCGTAACCAGCCCCAGCATTTT.

The chain has TRBV13 and TRBJ2-7; TRBD1 might be the D (6 bases). This CDR3 has 16 residues. V lost 1 base, J lost 2 bases, and 15 bases lay in between. Germline loops: CDR1 PRHDT, CDR2 FYEKMQ (reference sequence). DNA for the CDR3: TGTGCCAGCAGCTTAGTAGGGCAGGGGACGGCCTACGAGCAGTACTTC. This sequence encodes CASSLVGQGTAYEQYF.

This rearrangement joins TRBV18 to TRBJ2-1; 7 bases align to TRBD1. V lost 5 bases, J lost 9 bases, and 4 bases stayed unmatched. This CDR3 region has 12 residues. The germline CDR1 and CDR2 sequences are KGHSH and LQKENI. CDR3 sequence (DNA): TGTGCCAGCTCATCACAGGGGAGTGAGCAGTTCTTC. It encodes CASSSQGSEQFF.

The chain recombines TRBV28 with TRBJ1-4, with a tentative D call TRBD1 (5 bases). The CDR3 loop spans 13 amino acids. The germline V gene has CDR1 MDHEN and CDR2 SYDVKM. Trimming left V 9 bases short and J 6 bases short, with 14 bases between. CDR3 sequence (DNA): TGTGCCAGTATCCGGTCGGGGGATGAAAAACTGTTTTTT. Residues: CASIRSGDEKLFF. The full variable domain, with the rest looked up from reference TRBV28 and TRBJ1-4, is DVKVTQSSRYLVKRTGEKVFLECVQDMDHENMFWYRQDPGLGLRLIYFSYDVKMKEKGDIPEGYSVSREKKERFSLILESASTNQTSMYLCASIRSGDEKLFFGSGTQLSVL.